These 27 T cell receptor beta chains originate from one sample sequenced in a study of human T cells and chemical hapten exposure. Time point reported: patch test 2, 6 weeks after DPC sensitization. Stated treatment: therapeutic diphenylcyclopropenone sensitization with weekly scalp DPC. From the RACE reads, TCRdb called clonotypes with MiXCR, one entry per CDR3 protein. The sample lists a few hundred thousand distinct CDR3 sequences; about 6.3% were seen once. Here the sequenced sample was whole blood, taken in connection with sensitization to the hapten diphenylcyclopropenone (DPC). Receptors originate from a woman under 30 with alopecia areata. Some clones in this sample may be carry-over from other donors' samples.

This clonotype was seen ten or more times. The chain carries TRBV28 and TRBJ2-7, with D possibly being TRBD1 or TRBD2 (6 bases each). There are 16 residues in the CDR3. V dropped 5 bases and J dropped 2 bases, with 19 bases sitting between them. In germline, CDR1 is MDHEN, CDR2 SYDVKM. CDR3 residues: CASSPFSGATTYEQYF. The CDR3 DNA is TGTGCCAGCAGTCCCTTCTCGGGGGCAACCACCTACGAGCAGTACTTC.

This clonotype turned up a few times. The chain couples TRBV12-3 or TRBV12-4 to TRBJ1-2, with TRBD1 matching over 12 bases. The CDR3 runs 14 residues. The ends lost 5 bases at V and 5 bases at J; junction bases unmatched: 3. CDR3 nucleotide sequence: TGTGCCAGCAGTCCGGGACAGGGGGCTTATGGCTACACCTTC. Translating it yields CASSPGQGAYGYTF.

This clonotype was counted between two and nine times. J is TRBJ2-1 and V is TRBV14, with 15 bases that match TRBD2. Germline V gene sequence: CDR1 SGHDN, CDR2 FVKESK. The CDR3 has 15 residues. J lost 9 bases, V lost 2 bases, and 2 bases had no gene match. DNA for the CDR3: TGTGCCAGCAGCCAAAGGGGACTAGCGGGGGGTGAGCAGTTCTTC. Translation: CASSQRGLAGGEQFF. The full variable domain, its missing parts supplied by reference TRBV14 and TRBJ2-1, is EAGVTQFPSHSVIEKGQTVTLRCDPISGHDNLYWYRRVMGKEIKFLLHFVKESKQDESGMPNNRFLAERTGGTYSTLKVQPAELEDSGVYFCASSQRGLAGGEQFFGPGTRLTVL.

This clonotype was seen at least ten times. This chain links TRBV5-1 with TRBJ2-3; 12 bases match TRBD2. Germline values: CDR1 SGHRS, CDR2 YFSETQ. V was clipped by 4 bases and J by 14 bases; unmatched bases: 17. CDR3 length: 16 residues. For the CDR3, the DNA is TGCGCCAGCAGCCCCGCCCCCGGGACTAGCGGGTCTGGCTGGTATTTT. This codes for CASSPAPGTSGSGWYF. Looking up the rest from reference TRBV5-1 and TRBJ2-3 gives the full variable domain: KAGVTQTPRYLIKTRGQQVTLSCSPISGHRSVSWYQQTPGQGLQFLFEYFSETQRNKGNFPGRFSGRQFSNSRSEMNVSTLELGDSALYLCASSPAPGTSGSGWYFGPGTRLTVL.

The chain uses TRBV7-3 and TRBJ1-1; 9 bases are a match to TRBD1. The CDR3 runs 15 residues. The germline V gene has CDR1 SGHTA and CDR2 FQGTGA. Trimming took 5 bases from V and 7 from J; bases not matched to a gene: 11. The CDR3 spells CASSLDRGRENEAFF. DNA for the CDR3: TGTGCCAGCAGCCTCGACAGGGGGAGGGAGAATGAAGCTTTCTTT.

In its sample, this clonotype was seen a few times. J is TRBJ2-5 and V is TRBV5-6, with D possibly being TRBD1 (6 bases). The CDR3 runs to 16 residues. Germline assignment: CDR1 SGHDT and CDR2 YYEEEE. Between the trimmed V and J ends, which lost 3 bases and 1 base, there was a span of 16 bases. The CDR3 DNA sequence: TGTGCCAGCAGCTCAGGACCTATGGGGGCCCAAGAGACCCAGTACTTC. It translates to CASSSGPMGAQETQYF.

This clonotype was found many times. V gene TRBV20-1 combines with J gene TRBJ2-3; TRBD2 aligns across 13 bases. Trimming cost V 6 bases and J 6 bases; bases outside gene matches: 21. CDR1 and CDR2 from the germline V gene are DFQATT and SNEGSKA (reference sequence). This CDR3 spans 19 amino acids. In nucleotides, the CDR3 is TGCAGTGCCAGACCCGAACTAGCGGGGGGGCCAACTACTGTCGATACGCAGTATTTT. Its translation is CSARPELAGGPTTVDTQYF.

The J gene is TRBJ2-2, the V gene TRBV2; possible D gene TRBD2, 6 bases. This CDR3 comprises 14 residues. Trimming took 7 bases from V and 2 from J, leaving 11 bases between them. Germline V CDR1 and CDR2: SNHLY, FYNNEI. The chain's CDR3 is CASKPTSNTGELFF. Written as DNA, the CDR3 is TGTGCCAGCAAACCGACTAGTAACACCGGGGAGCTGTTTTTT.

This clonotype has only a few counts. J is TRBJ2-1 and V is TRBV28; possibly TRBD2 for D (6 bases). The germline gives CDR1 MDHEN, CDR2 SYDVKM. The CDR3 runs to 17 residues. The V end was cut by 5 bases, the J end by 9 bases, with 26 bases between. The CDR3 nucleotides are TGTGCCAGCAGTAGCTATCTACGACTAGTGGAGGAGAGTGAGCAGTTCTTC. This translates into CASSSYLRLVEESEQFF.

This clonotype was counted only a few times. The chain couples TRBV5-4 to TRBJ1-2, with 8 bases aligning to TRBD1. The germline V gene encodes CDR1 SGHNT and CDR2 YYREEE (reference sequence). V dropped 3 bases and J dropped 4; count of bases not matched to a gene: 8. The CDR3 loop spans 15 amino acids. Here the CDR3 reads CASSWGDRGGYGYTF. The CDR3 bases are TGTGCCAGCAGCTGGGGCGACAGGGGAGGCTATGGCTACACCTTC.

This clonotype was observed a few times. The V call is TRBV7-9, the J call TRBJ1-3; a possible D gene is TRBD1 (6 bases). The CDR3 covers 16 residues. V lost 5 bases and J 0 bases, leaving 14 bases between the germline ends. CDR1 SEHNR and CDR2 FQNEAQ come from the germline V gene (reference sequence). The CDR3 sequence: CASSQNRAGSGNTIYF. In DNA form, the CDR3 reads TGTGCCAGCAGCCAAAACAGGGCCGGCTCTGGAAACACCATATATTTT.

This clonotype has just a few counts. The chain is built from TRBV5-1 and TRBJ2-1; no definite D call. There are 12 residues in the CDR3. Germline V gene data show CDR1 as SGHRS and CDR2 as YFSETQ. V lost 2 bases to trimming and J lost 10 bases, with 10 bases between them. The CDR3 protein is CASSLGLTEQFF. CDR3 in DNA: TGCGCCAGCAGCTTAGGCCTAACGGAGCAGTTCTTC.

The V call is TRBV18, the J call TRBJ1-1, with D uncertain. In germline, CDR1 is KGHSH, CDR2 LQKENI. The CDR3 has 16 amino acids. V lost 3 bases, J lost 3 bases, and 17 bases lay in between. The CDR3 sequence is CASSPRVLGKDTEAFF. The CDR3, as DNA: TGTGCCAGCTCACCTCGGGTTCTTGGCAAGGACACTGAAGCTTTCTTT.

The chain employs TRBV7-2 and TRBJ1-1; 7 bases map to TRBD1. V lost 0 bases and J lost 5; bases outside the gene matches: 3. Germline CDR1 reads SGHTA; CDR2 reads FQGNSA. The CDR3 extends over 14 amino acids. The CDR3 DNA reads as TGTGCCAGCAGCTTAGCGGCAGGGGGTACTGAAGCTTTCTTT. Translating it yields CASSLAAGGTEAFF.

In this sample, this clonotype turned up many times. The chain uses TRBV5-1 and TRBJ2-2; no reliable D call. CDR3 length: 14 amino acids. V gave up 0 bases and J gave up 3 bases, with 6 bases separating them. The germline gives CDR1 SGHRS, CDR2 YFSETQ. DNA of the CDR3: TGCGCCAGCAGCTTGGTAGTTGACACCGGGGAGCTGTTTTTT. The encoded protein is CASSLVVDTGELFF.

This clonotype was observed a few times. This chain connects TRBV5-1 to TRBJ2-5; TRBD2 matches 7 bases. The trim removed 4 bases at V and 2 bases at J, leaving 8 bases unmatched. In germline, CDR1 is SGHRS, CDR2 YFSETQ. The CDR3 totals 15 residues. CDR3 residues: CASSERAGQQETQYF. CDR3 nucleotides: TGCGCCAGCAGCGAAAGAGCGGGGCAGCAAGAGACCCAGTACTTC.

This clonotype was seen repeatedly, ten times or more. J is TRBJ1-2 and V is TRBV18; D is unresolved. There are 15 residues in the CDR3. Trimming took off 5 bases at V and 4 bases at J, with 17 bases between the two ends. The germline V gene has CDR1 KGHSH and CDR2 LQKENI. CDR3 nucleotides: TGTGCCAGCTCAAGTGACCAGAGTAGCTTCTATGGCTACACCTTC. Translating it yields CASSSDQSSFYGYTF.

The rearrangement uses TRBV7-2 and TRBJ2-5, with 7 nucleotides matching TRBD1. The CDR3 runs 16 residues. V shed 5 bases, J shed 4 bases, and the junction held 13 bases outside the gene matches. Germline V CDR1 and CDR2: SGHTA, FQGNSA. CDR3 sequence (DNA): TGTGCCAGCAGCGACCACTACTCGACAGGGTCAGAGACCCAGTACTTC. This codes for CASSDHYSTGSETQYF.

Ten or more counts support this clonotype. The rearrangement links TRBV12-3 or TRBV12-4 to TRBJ1-2; 7 bases agree with TRBD1. Trimming at V came to 6 bases and at J to 7 bases, leaving 11 bases not matched to a gene. The CDR3 runs 14 residues. CDR3 sequence reads: CASSLPGQNGGYTF. CDR3 nucleotides: TGTGCCAGCAGCCTCCCGGGACAGAACGGTGGCTACACCTTC.

This clonotype turned up a few times. The rearrangement joins TRBV28 to TRBJ2-1; D is unclear. From germline, CDR1 is MDHEN and CDR2 SYDVKM. This CDR3 is built from 15 residues. V lost 6 bases and J 4 bases, leaving 16 bases between the germline ends. DNA for the CDR3: TGTGCCAGCAGACCGACATTCCCTGGGTACAATGAGCAGTTCTTC. Protein sequence: CASRPTFPGYNEQFF. Full variable domain (remainder filled in from reference TRBV28 and TRBJ2-1): DVKVTQSSRYLVKRTGEKVFLECVQDMDHENMFWYRQDPGLGLRLIYFSYDVKMKEKGDIPEGYSVSREKKERFSLILESASTNQTSMYLCASRPTFPGYNEQFFGPGTRLTVL.

The rearrangement links TRBV7-9 to TRBJ1-4, with D unresolved. CDR3 length: 15 residues. Per the germline V gene, CDR1 is SEHNR and CDR2 is FQNEAQ (reference sequence). Trimming pared 1 base from V and 3 bases from J, leaving 9 bases between. The CDR3 DNA follows: TGTGCCAGCAGCTTAGGGTCAGCTTCTAATGAAAAACTGTTTTTT. As protein: CASSLGSASNEKLFF. Full variable domain (rest looked up from reference TRBV7-9 and TRBJ1-4): DTGVSQNPRHKITKRGQNVTFRCDPISEHNRLYWYRQTLGQGPEFLTYFQNEAQLEKSRLLSDRFSAERPKGSFSTLEIQRTEQGDSAMYLCASSLGSASNEKLFFGSGTQLSVL.

This clonotype was counted only a few times. This chain joins TRBV2 and TRBJ1-4; perhaps TRBD1 as D (5 bases). CDR3 length: 16 residues. From germline, CDR1 is SNHLY and CDR2 FYNNEI. V was shortened by 4 bases and J by 1 base, with 13 bases between the two germline ends. This CDR3 reads CASSVWGGRTNEKLFF. The CDR3 coding sequence is TGTGCCAGCAGTGTTTGGGGGGGAAGAACTAATGAAAAACTGTTTTTT.

The chain uses TRBV29-1 and TRBJ2-2; D call uncertain. The CDR3 covers 11 residues. V was clipped by 6 bases and J by 3 bases, with 5 bases between them. From germline, CDR1 is SQVTM and CDR2 ANQGSEA. The DNA for the CDR3 is TGCAGCGTCAAATACACCGGGGAGCTGTTTTTT. This gives the protein CSVKYTGELFF.

In its sample, this clonotype was seen a few times. J is TRBJ1-5 and V is TRBV27; D gene ambiguous. V was pared by 4 bases and J by 4 bases, with 11 bases between. Germline CDR1 and CDR2: MNHEY and SMNVEV (reference sequence). The CDR3 sequence is 14 residues long. The CDR3 loop is CASSSQVKNQPQHF. Written as DNA, the CDR3 is TGTGCCAGCAGTTCTCAGGTGAAGAATCAGCCCCAGCATTTT.

This chain uses TRBV6-2 or TRBV6-3 with TRBJ2-4; D uncertain. V was clipped by 6 bases and J by 9 bases, with 3 bases between them. This CDR3 is 9 amino acids long. The V gene's germline CDR1 is MNHEY and CDR2 SVGEGT. As DNA, the CDR3 is TGTGCCAGCAGAATCATTCAGTACTTC. Residues: CASRIIQYF.

The rearrangement links TRBV5-1 to TRBJ1-6; 7 bases align to TRBD1. Germline V gene lookup returns CDR1 SGHRS and CDR2 YFSETQ. With V trimmed by 4 bases and J by 7 bases, 8 bases remained unmatched. The CDR3 has 15 amino acids. As DNA, the CDR3 is TGCGCCAGCAGCCCTTACAGGGGAAGGAATTCACCCCTCCACTTT. Amino acid sequence: CASSPYRGRNSPLHF.

In this sample, this clonotype turned up many times. The CDR3 protein is CASSYSTPAGVYNEQFF. DNA for the CDR3: TGTGCCAGCAGTTACTCGACACCAGCGGGGGTGTACAATGAGCAGTTCTTC. V gene TRBV6-5 combines with J gene TRBJ2-1, with 8 bases that match TRBD2. From germline, CDR1 is MNHEY and CDR2 SVGAGI. Unmatched junction bases numbered 8, after V lost 0 bases and J lost 4 bases. This CDR3 is built from 17 residues.